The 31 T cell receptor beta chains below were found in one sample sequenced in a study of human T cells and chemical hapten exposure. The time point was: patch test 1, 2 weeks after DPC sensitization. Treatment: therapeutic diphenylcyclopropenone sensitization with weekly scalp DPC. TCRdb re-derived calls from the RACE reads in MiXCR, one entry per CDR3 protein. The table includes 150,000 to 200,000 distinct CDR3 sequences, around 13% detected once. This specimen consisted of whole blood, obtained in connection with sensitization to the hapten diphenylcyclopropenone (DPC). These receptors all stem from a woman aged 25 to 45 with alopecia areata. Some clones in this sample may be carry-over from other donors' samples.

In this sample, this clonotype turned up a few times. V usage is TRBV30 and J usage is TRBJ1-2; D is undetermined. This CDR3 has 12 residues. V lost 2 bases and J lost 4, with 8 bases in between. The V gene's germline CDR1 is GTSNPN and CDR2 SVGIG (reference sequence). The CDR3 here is CAWSQTAYGYTF. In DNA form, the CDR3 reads TGTGCCTGGAGTCAGACCGCCTATGGCTACACCTTC.

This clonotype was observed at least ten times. The CDR3 loop reads CSANEQFF. CDR3 coding DNA: TGCAGTGCCAATGAGCAGTTCTTC. V usage is TRBV20-1 and J usage is TRBJ2-1; D gene unclear. This CDR3 is 8 amino acids long. Germline V CDR1 and CDR2: DFQATT, SNEGSKA (reference sequence). The V end lost 6 bases, the J end lost 6 bases, and 0 bases lay between the germline ends.

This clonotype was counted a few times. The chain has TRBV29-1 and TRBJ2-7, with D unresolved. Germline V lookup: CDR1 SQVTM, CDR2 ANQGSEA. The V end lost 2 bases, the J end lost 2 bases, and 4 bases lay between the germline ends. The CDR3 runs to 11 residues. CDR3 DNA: TGCAGCGTTGAATGGGCCTACGAGCAGTACTTC. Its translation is CSVEWAYEQYF.

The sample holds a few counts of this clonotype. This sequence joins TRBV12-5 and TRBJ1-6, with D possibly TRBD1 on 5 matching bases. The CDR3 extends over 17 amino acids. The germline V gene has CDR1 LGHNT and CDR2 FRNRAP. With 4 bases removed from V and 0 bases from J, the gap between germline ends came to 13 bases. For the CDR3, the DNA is TGTGCTAGTGGTTGGGGGACCGAAAGCTCCTATAATTCACCCCTCCACTTT. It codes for CASGWGTESSYNSPLHF.

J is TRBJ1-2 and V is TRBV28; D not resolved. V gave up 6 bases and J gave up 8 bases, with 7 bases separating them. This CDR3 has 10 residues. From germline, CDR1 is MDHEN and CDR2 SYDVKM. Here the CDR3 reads CASRGRGYTF. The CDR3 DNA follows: TGTGCCAGCAGGGGCCGGGGCTACACCTTC.

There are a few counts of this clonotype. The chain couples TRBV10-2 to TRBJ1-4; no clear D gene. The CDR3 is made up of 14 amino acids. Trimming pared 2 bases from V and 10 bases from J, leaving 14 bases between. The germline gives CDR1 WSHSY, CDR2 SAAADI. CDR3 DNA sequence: TGCGCCAGCAGTGAGCTGGGTATGAAGGGAAAACTGTTTTTT. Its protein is CASSELGMKGKLFF.

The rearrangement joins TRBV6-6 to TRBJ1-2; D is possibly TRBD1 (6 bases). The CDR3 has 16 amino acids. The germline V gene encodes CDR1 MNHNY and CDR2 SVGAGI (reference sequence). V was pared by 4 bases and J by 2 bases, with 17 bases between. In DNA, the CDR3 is TGTGCCAGCAGTTCCTTACAGGTTACAGGGAACTATGGCTACACCTTC. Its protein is CASSSLQVTGNYGYTF.

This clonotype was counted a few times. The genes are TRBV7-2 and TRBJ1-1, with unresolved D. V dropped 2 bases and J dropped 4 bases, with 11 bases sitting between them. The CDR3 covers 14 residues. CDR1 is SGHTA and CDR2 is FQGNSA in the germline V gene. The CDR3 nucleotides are TGTGCCAGCAGCTTACGACCTTACGGCACTGAAGCTTTCTTT. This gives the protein CASSLRPYGTEAFF.

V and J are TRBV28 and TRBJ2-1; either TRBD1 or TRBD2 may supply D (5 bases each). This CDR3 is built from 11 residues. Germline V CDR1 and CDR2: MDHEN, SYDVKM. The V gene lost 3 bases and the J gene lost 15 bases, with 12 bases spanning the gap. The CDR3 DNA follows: TGTGCCAGCAGTTTTCAGGGACCCCCGTTCTTC. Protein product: CASSFQGPPFF.

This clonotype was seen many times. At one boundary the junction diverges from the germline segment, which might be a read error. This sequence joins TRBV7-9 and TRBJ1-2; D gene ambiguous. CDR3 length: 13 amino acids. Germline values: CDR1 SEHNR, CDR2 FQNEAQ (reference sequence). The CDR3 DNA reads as TGTGCCAGCAGTTTAGGCGGGAACTATGGCTACACCTTC. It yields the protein CASSLGGNYGYTF.

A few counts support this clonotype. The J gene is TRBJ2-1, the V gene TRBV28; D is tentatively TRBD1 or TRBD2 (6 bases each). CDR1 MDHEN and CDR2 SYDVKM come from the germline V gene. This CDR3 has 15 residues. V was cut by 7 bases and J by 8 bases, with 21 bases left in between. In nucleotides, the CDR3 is TGTGCCAGCAACTCTGGCGGACTGGGGGGCGATGAGCAGTTCTTC. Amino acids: CASNSGGLGGDEQFF.

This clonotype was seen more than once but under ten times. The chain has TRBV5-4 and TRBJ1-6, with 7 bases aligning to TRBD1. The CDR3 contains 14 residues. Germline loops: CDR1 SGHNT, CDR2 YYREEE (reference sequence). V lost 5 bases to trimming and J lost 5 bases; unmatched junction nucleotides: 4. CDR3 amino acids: CASRGDSNNSPLHF. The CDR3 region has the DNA TGTGCCAGCAGGGGGGACAGTAATAATTCACCCCTCCACTTT.

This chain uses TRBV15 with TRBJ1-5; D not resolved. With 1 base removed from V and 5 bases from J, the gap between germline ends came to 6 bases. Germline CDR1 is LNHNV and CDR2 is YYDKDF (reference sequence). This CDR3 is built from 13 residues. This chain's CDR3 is CATSRGVDQPQHF. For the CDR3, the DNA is TGTGCCACCAGCAGAGGGGTTGATCAGCCCCAGCATTTT. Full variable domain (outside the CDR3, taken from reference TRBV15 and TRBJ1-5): DAMVIQNPRYQVTQFGKPVTLSCSQTLNHNVMYWYQQKSSQAPKLLFHYYDKDFNNEADTPDNFQSRRPNTSFCFLDIRSPGLGDTAMYLCATSRGVDQPQHFGDGTRLSIL.

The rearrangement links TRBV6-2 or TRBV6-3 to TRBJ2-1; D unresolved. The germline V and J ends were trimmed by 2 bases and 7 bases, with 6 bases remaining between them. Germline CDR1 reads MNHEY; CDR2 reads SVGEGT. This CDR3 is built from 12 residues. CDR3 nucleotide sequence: TGTGCCAGCAGTTACGGTTTAAATGAGCAGTTCTTC. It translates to CASSYGLNEQFF.

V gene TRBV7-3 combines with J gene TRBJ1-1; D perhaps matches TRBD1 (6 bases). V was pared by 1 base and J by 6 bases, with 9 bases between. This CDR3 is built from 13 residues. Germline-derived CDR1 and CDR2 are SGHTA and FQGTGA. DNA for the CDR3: TGTGCCAGCAGCTTAAGAAGACAGGCTGAAGCTTTCTTT. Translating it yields CASSLRRQAEAFF.

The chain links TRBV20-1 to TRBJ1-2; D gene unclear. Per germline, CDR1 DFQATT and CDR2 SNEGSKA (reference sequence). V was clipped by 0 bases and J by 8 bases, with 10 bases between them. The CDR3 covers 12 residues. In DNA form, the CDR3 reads TGCAGTGCTAGAGATGAGGCAGCGGGCTACACCTTC. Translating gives CSARDEAAGYTF.

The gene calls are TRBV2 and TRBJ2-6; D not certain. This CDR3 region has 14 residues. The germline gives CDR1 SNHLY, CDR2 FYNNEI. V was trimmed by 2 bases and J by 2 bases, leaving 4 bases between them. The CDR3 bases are TGTGCCAGCAGTGAATATCCTGGGGCCAACGTCCTGACTTTC. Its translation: CASSEYPGANVLTF.

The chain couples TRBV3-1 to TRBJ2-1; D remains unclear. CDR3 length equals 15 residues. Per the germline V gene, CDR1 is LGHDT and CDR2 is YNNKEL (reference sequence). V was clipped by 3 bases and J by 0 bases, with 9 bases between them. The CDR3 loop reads CASSQGIPSYNEQFF. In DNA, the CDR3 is TGTGCCAGCAGCCAGGGTATACCCTCCTACAATGAGCAGTTCTTC.

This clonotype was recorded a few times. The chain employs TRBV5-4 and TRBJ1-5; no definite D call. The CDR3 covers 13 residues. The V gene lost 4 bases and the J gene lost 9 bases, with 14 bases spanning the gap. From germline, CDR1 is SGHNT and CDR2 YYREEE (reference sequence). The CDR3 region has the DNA TGTGCCAGCAGCCCCAATCCCGCGGGGCCCCAGCATTTT. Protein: CASSPNPAGPQHF.

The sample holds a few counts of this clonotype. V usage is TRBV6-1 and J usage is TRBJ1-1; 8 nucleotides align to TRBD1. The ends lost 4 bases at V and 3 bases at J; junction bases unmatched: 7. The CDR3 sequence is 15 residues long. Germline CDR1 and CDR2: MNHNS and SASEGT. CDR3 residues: CASSARTGGDTEAFF. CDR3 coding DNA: TGTGCCAGCAGTGCCCGTACAGGGGGTGACACTGAAGCTTTCTTT.

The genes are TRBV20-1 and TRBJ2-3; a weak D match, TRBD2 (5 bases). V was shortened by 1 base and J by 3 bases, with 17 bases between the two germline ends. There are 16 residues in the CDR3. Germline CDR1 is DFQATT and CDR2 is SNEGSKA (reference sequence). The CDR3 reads CSARGGGFLGTDTQYF. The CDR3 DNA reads TGCAGTGCTAGAGGCGGCGGGTTTTTGGGAACAGATACGCAGTATTTT.

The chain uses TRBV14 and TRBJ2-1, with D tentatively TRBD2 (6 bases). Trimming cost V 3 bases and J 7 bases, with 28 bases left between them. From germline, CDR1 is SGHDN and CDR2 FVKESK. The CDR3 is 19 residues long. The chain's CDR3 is CASSQMITGLVGRVNEQFF. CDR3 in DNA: TGTGCCAGCAGCCAGATGATCACGGGTCTTGTCGGGAGAGTGAATGAGCAGTTCTTC.

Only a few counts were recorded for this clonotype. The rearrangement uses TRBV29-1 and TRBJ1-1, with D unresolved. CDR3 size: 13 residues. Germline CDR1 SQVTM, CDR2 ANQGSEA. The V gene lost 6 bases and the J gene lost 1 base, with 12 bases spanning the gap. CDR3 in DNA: TGCAGCGTACAACACCAGAGGAACACTGAAGCTTTCTTT. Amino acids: CSVQHQRNTEAFF. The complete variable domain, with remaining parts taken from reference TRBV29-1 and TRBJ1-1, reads SAVISQKPSRDICQRGTSLTIQCQVDSQVTMMFWYRQQPGQSLTLIATANQGSEATYESGFVIDKFPISRPNLTFSTLTVSNMSPEDSSIYLCSVQHQRNTEAFFGQGTRLTVV.

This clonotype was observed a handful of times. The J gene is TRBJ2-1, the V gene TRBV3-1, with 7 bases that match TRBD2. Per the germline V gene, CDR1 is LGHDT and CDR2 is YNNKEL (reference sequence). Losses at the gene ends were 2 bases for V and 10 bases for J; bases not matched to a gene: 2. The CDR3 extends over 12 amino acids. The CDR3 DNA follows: TGTGCCAGCAGCCAAAGTAGCGGGGAGCAGTTCTTC. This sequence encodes CASSQSSGEQFF.

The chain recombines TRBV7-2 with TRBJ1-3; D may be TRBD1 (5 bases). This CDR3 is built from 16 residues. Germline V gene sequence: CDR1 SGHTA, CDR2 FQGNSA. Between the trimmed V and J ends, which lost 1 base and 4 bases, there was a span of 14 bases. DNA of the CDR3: TGTGCCAGCAGCTTAGGACCCGCAGGGCACGGAAACACCATATATTTT. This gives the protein CASSLGPAGHGNTIYF. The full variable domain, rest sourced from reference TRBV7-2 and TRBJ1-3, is GAGVSQSPSNKVTEKGKDVELRCDPISGHTALYWYRQSLGQGLEFLIYFQGNSAPDKSGLPSDRFSAERTGGSVSTLTIQRTQQEDSAVYLCASSLGPAGHGNTIYFGEGSWLTVV.

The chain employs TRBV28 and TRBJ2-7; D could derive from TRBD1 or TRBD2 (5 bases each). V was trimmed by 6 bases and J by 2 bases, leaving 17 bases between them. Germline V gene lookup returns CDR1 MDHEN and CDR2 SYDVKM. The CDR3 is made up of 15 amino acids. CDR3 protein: CASSPRDGRPYEQYF. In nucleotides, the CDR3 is TGTGCCAGCAGCCCCCGGGACGGACGACCCTACGAGCAGTACTTC.

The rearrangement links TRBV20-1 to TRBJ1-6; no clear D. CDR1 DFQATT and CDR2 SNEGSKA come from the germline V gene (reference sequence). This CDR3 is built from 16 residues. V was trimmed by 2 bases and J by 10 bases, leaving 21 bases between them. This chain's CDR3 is CSARFSSRTIGSPLHF. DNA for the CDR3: TGCAGTGCTAGATTTTCGTCGCGGACTATTGGGTCACCCCTCCACTTT.

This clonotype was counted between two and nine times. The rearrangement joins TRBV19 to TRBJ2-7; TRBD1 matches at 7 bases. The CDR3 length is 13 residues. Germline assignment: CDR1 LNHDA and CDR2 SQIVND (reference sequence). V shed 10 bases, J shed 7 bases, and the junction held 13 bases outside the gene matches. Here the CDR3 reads CATRQGGGKEQYF. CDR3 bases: TGTGCCACTAGACAGGGCGGTGGGAAGGAGCAGTACTTC.

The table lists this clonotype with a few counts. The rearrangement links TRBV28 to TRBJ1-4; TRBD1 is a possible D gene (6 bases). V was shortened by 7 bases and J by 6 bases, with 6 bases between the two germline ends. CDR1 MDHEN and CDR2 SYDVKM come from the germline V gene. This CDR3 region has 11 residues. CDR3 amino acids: CASKGDEKLFF. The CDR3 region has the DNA TGTGCCAGCAAGGGGGATGAAAAACTGTTTTTT.

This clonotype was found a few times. The CDR3 bases are TGTGCCAGCAGCGTAGGATACGATACGCAGTATTTT. Protein product: CASSVGYDTQYF. V gene TRBV9 combines with J gene TRBJ2-3; D is unclear. CDR1 is SGDLS, CDR2 YYNGEE, per germline. The CDR3 extends over 12 amino acids. Deletions cut 0 bases from V and 6 bases from J, with 5 bases between.

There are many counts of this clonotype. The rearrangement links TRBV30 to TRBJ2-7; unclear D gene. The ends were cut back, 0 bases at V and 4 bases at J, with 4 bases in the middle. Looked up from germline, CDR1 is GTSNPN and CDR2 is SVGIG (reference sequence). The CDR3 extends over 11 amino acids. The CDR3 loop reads CAWSVRYEQYF. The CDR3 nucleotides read TGTGCCTGGAGTGTACGTTACGAGCAGTACTTC.